This T cell receptor beta chain was identified in a study of T cells after yellow fever vaccination. Study conclusions and caveats: It was the secondary response that reached its peak faster, day 5 versus 15, but it was weaker. Reappearance after the booster was observed for most primary-vaccination clones (about 97% CD4, about 85% CD8).

Each CDR3 protein is one row after TCRdb ran MiXCR on the 5' RACE reads. There are around 530,000 distinct CDR3 sequences in the sample; approximately 16% occur only once, and 15% to 20% lies in the top ten. CDR3 length: 16 amino acids. Germline V gene data show CDR1 as KGHSH and CDR2 as LQKENI. The trim removed 2 bases at V and 4 bases at J, leaving 10 bases unmatched. This clonotype showed up just a few times. The antigen remains unidentified. This specimen consisted of PBMCs, obtained 5 days after the first yellow fever vaccination. This sequence joins TRBV18 and TRBJ1-2, with 7 positions matching TRBD1. This clonotype was obtained from a man between 18 and 29 years old who received the YFV17D yellow fever vaccine. The CDR3 coding sequence is TGTGCCAGCTCACCAACGGGGACAGATCCCTCCTATGGCTACACCTTC. Translation: CASSPTGTDPSYGYTF. Drawing the rest from reference TRBV18 and TRBJ1-2, the complete variable domain is NAGVMQNPRHLVRRRGQEARLRCSPMKGHSHVYWYRQLPEEGLKFMVYLQKENIIDESGMPKERFSAEFPKEGPSILRIQQVVRGDSAAYFCASSPTGTDPSYGYTFGSGTRLTVV.